The next 2 T cell receptor beta chains were all read from a single sample in a study of T cell responses to AZD1222 COVID-19 vaccine. Sequencing used immunoSEQ multiplex PCR; TCRdb keeps in-frame clones, though not all of them. The top ten clones hold 3.2% of a sample with about 110,000 clones, 87% of them seen once. The material sequenced was peripheral blood, taken on day 0 of AZD1222 vaccination. The receptor source for this set is an adult in good health.

This chain links TRBV3-1 (or the pseudogene TRBV3-2) with TRBJ2-7; 15 bases match TRBD2. After removal of 1 base from V and 6 bases from J, the junction contained 1 base not matched to a gene. Germline CDR1 and CDR2: LGHDT and YNNKEL (reference sequence). The CDR3 contains 15 residues. The CDR3 spells CASSQGTSGRVEQYF. CDR3 in DNA: TGTGCCAGCAGCCAAGGGACTAGCGGGAGGGTCGAGCAGTACTTC.

This chain links TRBV14 with TRBJ2-7; tentative D call: TRBD2 (5 bases). The V gene lost 0 bases and the J gene lost 6 bases, with 12 bases spanning the gap. The CDR3 totals 14 residues. Germline CDR1 reads SGHDN; CDR2 reads FVKESK. Here the CDR3 DNA reads TGTGCCAGCAGCCAAGAGCCGGGGATGGCCGAGCAGTACTTC. Its translation is CASSQEPGMAEQYF.